The clone carrying this T cell receptor beta chain occurred many times. Antigen unknown. A Clinical Activity Score of at least 3, a NOSPECS grade of at least 4 and a duration under 3 months were recorded in the ophthalmopathy patients. Using around 10 ml of fresh peripheral blood, PBMCs were prepared. This specimen comes from a study of T cells in Graves' hyperthyroidism and ophthalmopathy. The overall study: At the time of initial diagnosis and before any treatment, peripheral blood was collected.

This CDR3 has 18 amino acids. Between the trimmed V and J ends, which lost 6 bases and 0 bases, there was a span of 23 bases. Germline values: CDR1 SEHNR, CDR2 FQNEAQ (reference sequence). Overall study findings and caveats: Most thyroid clonotypes with frequency above 0.001 were detected in blood.

RNA transcripts were the template for amplifying TCR beta CDR3 regions. A first-round RT-PCR of the TCR CDR3 used the HTBI primer set. TCRdb fed the multiplex PCR reads into MiXCR, producing one record per CDR3 protein. The sample includes 250,000 to 300,000 distinct CDR3 sequences, approximately 19% of them seen just once. The specimen was blood. The chain uses TRBV7-9 and TRBJ1-2; TRBD1 is a possible D gene (5 bases). The TCR originated in a man between 45 and 60 years old with Graves' ophthalmopathy. The CDR3 DNA is TGTGCCAGCAGTCCGACAGAACATACACTCCTAGCTAACTATGGCTACACCTTC. Translation: CASSPTEHTLLANYGYTF.